Reported below is one TCR beta chain. Its antigen is unknown. From germline, CDR1 is SNHLY and CDR2 FYNNEI. V trimming: 6 bases; J trimming: 7 bases; junction bases outside the gene matches: 7. This CDR3 comprises 14 residues. These data come from a study of cytomegalovirus exposure and HLA in healthy donors. The overall study: The approximately 120 validation repertoires used the same platform as the roughly 670 first-cohort repertoires (as reported by a later analysis). General observations from the study: The authors confirmed in vitro that three CMV-associated chains were specific for CMV antigens. A list of 150 to 200 TCR beta chains associated with cytomegalovirus was given.

Assay used: immunoSEQ multiplex PCR; TCRdb lists only in-frame clones, some missing. The sample yields about 84,000 clones, more than 75% seen once. The donors were part of the validation cohort, which consisted of approximately 110 subjects and was separate from the first cohort of about 720 subjects. The sample consisted of PBMCs. The chain combines TRBV2 with TRBJ1-4; TRBD1 matches 8 bases. The sequence was obtained from a young man in good health and CMV-seronegative. The CDR3, as DNA: TGTGCCAGCAGGACACAGGGGGACAGTGAAAAACTGTTTTTT. Amino acid sequence: CASRTQGDSEKLFF.